One sample yielded the 22 T cell receptor beta chains listed below, sequenced in a study of shared clonotypes between healthy human individuals. Using immunoSEQ multiplex PCR, the repertoire was profiled, and TCRdb retains in-frame clones only, with some absent. The sample lists 2 million to 2.5 million clones; approximately 94% were seen once. Sequencing input: naive CD4+ T cells sorted from blood. Subset given: CD45RA+ positively selected. These receptor sequences come from a man between 18 and 35 years old in good health.

This clone was counted between two and nine times. The CDR3 here is CASSLVIPGQGNYGYTF. The CDR3 DNA reads TGTGCCAGCAGCTTAGTAATACCGGGACAGGGTAACTATGGCTACACCTTC. This chain links TRBV7-9 with TRBJ1-2, with TRBD1 identical over 9 bases. CDR1 SEHNR and CDR2 FQNEAQ come from the germline V gene (reference sequence). The CDR3 runs 17 residues. V was clipped by 1 base and J by 1 base; unmatched bases: 7. Complete variable domain (other parts from reference TRBV7-9 and TRBJ1-2): DTGVSQNPRHKITKRGQNVTFRCDPISEHNRLYWYRQTLGQGPEFLTYFQNEAQLEKSRLLSDRFSAERPKGSFSTLEIQRTEQGDSAMYLCASSLVIPGQGNYGYTFGSGTRLTVV.

The V gene is TRBV14, the J gene TRBJ2-7; TRBD1 matches at 7 bases. The CDR3 length is 14 residues. Germline values: CDR1 SGHDN, CDR2 FVKESK. V shed 0 bases and J 7 bases; nucleotides not matched to a gene: 6. The CDR3 region is CASSQDRRGREQYF. CDR3 sequence (DNA): TGTGCCAGCAGCCAAGATCGAAGGGGGCGTGAGCAGTACTTC.

This rearrangement joins TRBV4-3 to TRBJ2-7; 11 bases agree with TRBD1. The junction had 14 bases not matched to a gene; V was cut back by 3 bases and J by 4 bases. The CDR3 is 18 residues long. CDR1 and CDR2 from the germline V gene are LGHNA and YSLEER. The CDR3 coding sequence is TGCGCCAGCAGCCACCTGAAGGGGGGACAGGGGGACCTTTACGAGCAGTACTTC. This gives the protein CASSHLKGGQGDLYEQYF.

This clone occurred a few times. Distinct nucleotide sequences in the sample also encode this CDR3. The chain employs TRBV29-1 and TRBJ2-2; D may be TRBD2 (5 bases). Germline CDR1 is SQVTM and CDR2 is ANQGSEA. V was cut by 3 bases and J by 1 base, with 6 bases left in between. The CDR3 covers 13 residues. CDR3 DNA sequence: TGCAGCGTTGACCGGGGGAACACCGGGGAGCTGTTTTTT. Translating gives CSVDRGNTGELFF.

This chain uses TRBV9 with TRBJ2-5, with D tentatively TRBD2 (5 bases). V was trimmed by 3 bases and J by 3 bases, leaving 12 bases between them. Germline-derived CDR1 and CDR2 are SGDLS and YYNGEE. The CDR3 covers 14 residues. The CDR3 here is CASSARSGKETQYF. CDR3 nucleotides: TGTGCCAGCAGCGCCCGGAGCGGAAAAGAGACCCAGTACTTC.

Regarding this clone: This same CDR3 is encoded by further DNA sequences in the sample. The J gene is TRBJ1-4, the V gene TRBV6-1; D uncertain. Trimming took 4 bases from V and 0 from J, leaving 9 bases between them. This CDR3 region has 15 residues. Germline CDR1 is MNHNS and CDR2 is SASEGT. In DNA, the CDR3 is TGTGCCAGCAGTGCCCAAGGTGCAACTAATGAAAAACTGTTTTTT. It specifies CASSAQGATNEKLFF.

The CDR3 sequence: CASSSRDMNTEAFF. The CDR3 coding sequence is TGTGCCAGCAGCTCGAGGGATATGAACACTGAAGCTTTCTTT. The chain carries TRBV13 and TRBJ1-1; no clear D. CDR1 and CDR2 from the germline V gene are PRHDT and FYEKMQ (reference sequence). The V gene lost 4 bases and the J gene lost 0 bases, with 9 bases spanning the gap. This CDR3 contains 14 residues.

This clone occurred once. This rearrangement joins TRBV11-2 to TRBJ2-7; D may be TRBD2 (6 bases). The length of the CDR3 is 14 residues. V was pared by 5 bases and J by 2 bases, with 13 bases between. The germline V gene encodes CDR1 SGHAT and CDR2 FQNNGV. The CDR3 sequence is CASSLAGPPYEQYF. The CDR3 DNA sequence: TGTGCCAGCAGCCTTGCGGGGCCCCCCTACGAGCAGTACTTC.

Points on this clone: The same CDR3 is also encoded by other DNA sequences in this sample. The chain recombines TRBV11-2 with TRBJ2-7; the D is unclear. The ends were cut back, 1 base at V and 0 bases at J, with 4 bases in the middle. Looked up from germline, CDR1 is SGHAT and CDR2 is FQNNGV. This CDR3 region has 13 residues. The CDR3 reads CASSLGHSYEQYF. For the CDR3, the DNA is TGTGCCAGCAGCTTAGGGCACTCCTACGAGCAGTACTTC.

As to this clone: The sample contains more than one DNA sequence encoding this CDR3. The V and J genes are TRBV5-1 and TRBJ1-6, with no clear D. V dropped 0 bases and J dropped 0 bases, with 7 bases sitting between them. The V gene's germline CDR1 is SGHRS and CDR2 YFSETQ. CDR3 length: 16 amino acids. The CDR3 bases are TGCGCCAGCAGCTTGGGGTGGAGCTCCTATAATTCACCCCTCCACTTT. Amino acid sequence: CASSLGWSSYNSPLHF.

This chain uses TRBV7-2 with TRBJ1-1, with TRBD1 matching 8 bases. With 5 bases clipped from V and 3 bases from J, the junction kept 8 bases outside the gene matches. The length of the CDR3 is 15 residues. Looked up from germline, CDR1 is SGHTA and CDR2 is FQGNSA. Here the CDR3 reads CASSLTGGGYTEAFF. As DNA, the CDR3 is TGTGCCAGCAGCCTCACAGGGGGAGGGTACACTGAAGCTTTCTTT.

The table lists this clone with a few counts. The V call is TRBV21-1, the J call TRBJ1-5. TRBV21-1 represents a pseudogene. CDR3 length: 17 residues. CDR3 nucleotides: TGTGCCAGCAGCGGAAAGCGAGGGTCGTTCGGAAATCAGCCCCAGCATTTT. It specifies CASSGKRGSFGNQPQHF.

J is TRBJ2-5 and V is TRBV19; D is uncertain. V was trimmed by 8 bases and J by 3 bases, leaving 13 bases between them. The CDR3 is 13 amino acids. Germline CDR1 and CDR2: LNHDA and SQIVND (reference sequence). Here the CDR3 reads CASWTGWEETQYF. In DNA form, the CDR3 reads TGTGCCAGTTGGACCGGGTGGGAAGAGACCCAGTACTTC.

The chain combines TRBV18 with TRBJ2-1; 12 nucleotides match TRBD2. V gave up 4 bases and J gave up 10 bases; unmatched junction bases: 8. Germline assignment: CDR1 KGHSH and CDR2 LQKENI. The CDR3 spans 15 residues. The CDR3 region is CASSLLSLAGGEQFF. Written as DNA, the CDR3 is TGTGCCAGCTCACTCCTATCCCTAGCGGGAGGGGAGCAGTTCTTC.

The chain couples TRBV25-1 to TRBJ2-1; the D gene is possibly TRBD1 (5 bases). Germline lookup yields CDR1 MGHDK and CDR2 SYGVNS. The CDR3 runs 14 residues. The ends were cut back, 3 bases at V and 6 bases at J, with 12 bases in the middle. The CDR3 is CASSDRPGLNEQFF. The CDR3, as DNA: TGTGCCAGCAGTGATCGGCCAGGGCTCAATGAGCAGTTCTTC.

This chain connects TRBV6-1 to TRBJ1-3; 7 positions match TRBD1. From germline, CDR1 is MNHNS and CDR2 SASEGT. This CDR3 comprises 15 residues. Unmatched junction bases numbered 4, after V lost 5 bases and J lost 0 bases. The CDR3 loop reads CASSLQGNSGNTIYF. CDR3 sequence (DNA): TGTGCCAGCAGTTTACAGGGGAACTCTGGAAACACCATATATTTT.

The chain carries TRBV27 and TRBJ2-7; 7 positions agree with TRBD1. The CDR3 extends over 13 amino acids. The V gene end was trimmed by 6 bases and the J gene end by 3 bases; junction bases not matched to a gene: 5. CDR1 and CDR2 (germline): MNHEY, SMNVEV (reference sequence). The CDR3 protein is CASRRGQSYEQYF. CDR3 nucleotides: TGTGCCAGCAGGAGGGGACAGAGCTACGAGCAGTACTTC.

V gene TRBV6-6 combines with J gene TRBJ1-1; no firm D call. This CDR3 region has 13 residues. V dropped 6 bases and J dropped 1 base, with 9 bases sitting between them. Germline CDR1 MNHNY, CDR2 SVGAGI (reference sequence). CDR3 region: CASSLHGNTEAFF. CDR3 in DNA: TGTGCCAGCAGCCTACACGGGAACACTGAAGCTTTCTTT.

This clone has a handful of counts. This sequence joins TRBV19 and TRBJ1-5; D is unresolved. This CDR3 has 12 residues. The V gene's germline CDR1 is LNHDA and CDR2 SQIVND (reference sequence). The V end was cut by 5 bases, the J end by 0 bases, with 2 bases between. CDR3 amino acids: CASSVSNQPQHF. CDR3 coding DNA: TGTGCCAGTAGTGTTAGCAATCAGCCCCAGCATTTT. Full variable domain (remainder filled in from reference TRBV19 and TRBJ1-5): DGGITQSPKYLFRKEGQNVTLSCEQNLNHDAMYWYRQDPGQGLRLIYYSQIVNDFQKGDIAEGYSVSREKKESFPLTVTSAQKNPTAFYLCASSVSNQPQHFGDGTRLSIL.

J is TRBJ2-2 and V is TRBV6-1, with 13 positions matching TRBD2. This CDR3 has 15 residues. V lost 6 bases, J lost 5 bases, and 3 bases stayed unmatched. Germline CDR1 and CDR2: MNHNS and SASEGT. This chain's CDR3 is CASRQLAGGTGELFF. The DNA for the CDR3 is TGTGCCAGCAGGCAACTAGCGGGAGGGACCGGGGAGCTGTTTTTT.

V and J are TRBV27 and TRBJ2-7, with D perhaps TRBD1 or TRBD2 (5 bases each). CDR3 length equals 15 residues. Trimming took 2 bases from V and 3 from J, leaving 14 bases between them. Germline V CDR1 and CDR2: MNHEY, SMNVEV (reference sequence). CDR3 sequence: CASSLIQGVHYEQYF. The CDR3 DNA sequence: TGTGCCAGCAGTTTAATTCAGGGAGTTCACTACGAGCAGTACTTC.

The rearrangement links TRBV5-1 to TRBJ1-4, with unresolved D. The length of the CDR3 is 11 residues. CDR1 and CDR2 from the germline V gene are SGHRS and YFSETQ. V lost 3 bases to trimming and J lost 8 bases, with 5 bases between them. CDR3 residues: CASSSGEKLFF. The CDR3 DNA follows: TGCGCCAGCAGCTCAGGAGAAAAACTGTTTTTT.